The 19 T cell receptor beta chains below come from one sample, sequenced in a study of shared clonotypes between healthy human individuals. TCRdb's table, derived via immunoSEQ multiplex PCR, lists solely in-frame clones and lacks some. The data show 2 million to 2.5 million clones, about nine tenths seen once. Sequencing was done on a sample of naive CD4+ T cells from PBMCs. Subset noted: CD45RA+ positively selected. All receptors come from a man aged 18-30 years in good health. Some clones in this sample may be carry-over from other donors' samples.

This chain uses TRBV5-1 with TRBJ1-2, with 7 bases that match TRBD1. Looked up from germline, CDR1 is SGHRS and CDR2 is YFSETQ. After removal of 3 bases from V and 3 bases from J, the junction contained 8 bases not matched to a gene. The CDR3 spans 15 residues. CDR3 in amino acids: CASSSGGDWDYGYTF. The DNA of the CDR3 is TGCGCCAGCAGCTCAGGGGGTGATTGGGACTATGGCTACACCTTC.

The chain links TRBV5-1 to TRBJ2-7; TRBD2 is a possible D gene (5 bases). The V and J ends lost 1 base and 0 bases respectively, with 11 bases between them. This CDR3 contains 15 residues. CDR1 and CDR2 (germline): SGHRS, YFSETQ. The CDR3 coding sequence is TGCGCCAGCAGCTTGTGGATAGCGAGCTCCTACGAGCAGTACTTC. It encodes CASSLWIASSYEQYF.

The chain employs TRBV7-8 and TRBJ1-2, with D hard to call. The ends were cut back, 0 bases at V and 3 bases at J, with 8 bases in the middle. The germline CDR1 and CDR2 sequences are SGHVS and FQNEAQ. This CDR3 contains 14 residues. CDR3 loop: CASSLAFWDYGYTF. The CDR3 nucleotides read TGTGCCAGCAGCTTAGCGTTTTGGGACTATGGCTACACCTTC. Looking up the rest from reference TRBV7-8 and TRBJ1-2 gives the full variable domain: GAGVSQSPRYKVAKRGQDVALRCDPISGHVSLFWYQQALGQGPEFLTYFQNEAQLDKSGLPSDRFFAERPEGSVSTLKIQRTQQEDSAVYLCASSLAFWDYGYTFGSGTRLTVV.

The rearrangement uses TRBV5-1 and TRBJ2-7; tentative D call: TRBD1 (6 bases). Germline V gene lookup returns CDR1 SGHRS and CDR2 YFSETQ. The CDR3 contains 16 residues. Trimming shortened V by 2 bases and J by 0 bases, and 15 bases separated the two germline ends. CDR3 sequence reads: CASSLQGSYDSYEQYF. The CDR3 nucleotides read TGCGCCAGCAGCTTACAGGGTTCCTACGACTCCTACGAGCAGTACTTC.

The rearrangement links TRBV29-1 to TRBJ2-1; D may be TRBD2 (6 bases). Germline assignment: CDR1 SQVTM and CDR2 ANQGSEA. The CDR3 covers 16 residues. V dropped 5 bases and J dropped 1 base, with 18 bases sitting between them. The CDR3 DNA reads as TGCAGCGTTAAAAAAGGTTCTGGAGGGTCCTACAATGAGCAGTTCTTC. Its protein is CSVKKGSGGSYNEQFF.

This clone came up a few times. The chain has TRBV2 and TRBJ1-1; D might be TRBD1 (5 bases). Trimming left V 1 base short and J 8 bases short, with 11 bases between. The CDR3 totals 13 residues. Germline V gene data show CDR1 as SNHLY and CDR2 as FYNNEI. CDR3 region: CASSEDPGKEAFF. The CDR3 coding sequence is TGTGCCAGCAGTGAAGATCCAGGGAAGGAAGCTTTCTTT.

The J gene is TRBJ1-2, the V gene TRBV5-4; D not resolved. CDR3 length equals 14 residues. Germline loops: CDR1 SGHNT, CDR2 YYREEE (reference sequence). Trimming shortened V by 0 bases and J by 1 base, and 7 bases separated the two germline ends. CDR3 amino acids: CASSLGGVNYGYTF. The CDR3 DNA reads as TGTGCCAGCAGCTTGGGGGGTGTTAACTATGGCTACACCTTC.

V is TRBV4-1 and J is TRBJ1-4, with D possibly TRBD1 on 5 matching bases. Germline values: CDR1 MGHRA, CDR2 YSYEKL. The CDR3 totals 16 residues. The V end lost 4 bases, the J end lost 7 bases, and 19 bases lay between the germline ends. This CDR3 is CASSPSTSQDGEKLFF. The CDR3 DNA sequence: TGCGCCAGCAGCCCCTCCACCTCACAGGACGGTGAAAAACTGTTTTTT.

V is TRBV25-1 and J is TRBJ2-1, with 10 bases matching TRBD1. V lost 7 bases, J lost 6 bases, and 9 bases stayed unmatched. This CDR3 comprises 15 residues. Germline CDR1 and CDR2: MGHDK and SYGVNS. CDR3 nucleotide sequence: TGTGCCAGCACCAAGACCTGGGACAGGGGCAATGAGCAGTTCTTC. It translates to CASTKTWDRGNEQFF. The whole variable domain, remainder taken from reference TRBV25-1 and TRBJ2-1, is EADIYQTPRYLVIGTGKKITLECSQTMGHDKMYWYQQDPGMELHLIHYSYGVNSTEKGDLSSESTVSRIRTEHFPLTLESARPSHTSQYLCASTKTWDRGNEQFFGPGTRLTVL.

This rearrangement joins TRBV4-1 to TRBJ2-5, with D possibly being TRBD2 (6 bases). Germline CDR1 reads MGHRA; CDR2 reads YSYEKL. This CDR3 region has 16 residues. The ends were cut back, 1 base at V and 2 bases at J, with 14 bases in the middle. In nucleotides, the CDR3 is TGCGCCAGCAGCCAAGTTTTCGGGCGGGGTCAAGAGACCCAGTACTTC. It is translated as CASSQVFGRGQETQYF.

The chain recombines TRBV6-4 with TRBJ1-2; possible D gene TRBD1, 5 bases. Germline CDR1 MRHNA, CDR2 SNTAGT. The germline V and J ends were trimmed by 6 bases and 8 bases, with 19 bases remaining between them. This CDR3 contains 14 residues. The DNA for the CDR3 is TGTGCCAGCAGAAGGGACGCCGCGGGGAGAGGCTACACCTTC. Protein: CASRRDAAGRGYTF.

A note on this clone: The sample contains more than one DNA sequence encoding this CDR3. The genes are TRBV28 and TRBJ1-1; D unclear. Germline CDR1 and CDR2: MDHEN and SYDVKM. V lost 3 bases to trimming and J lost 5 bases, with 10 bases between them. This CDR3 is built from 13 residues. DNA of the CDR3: TGTGCCAGCAGTTTGGGTGGACGGACTGAAGCTTTCTTT. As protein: CASSLGGRTEAFF.

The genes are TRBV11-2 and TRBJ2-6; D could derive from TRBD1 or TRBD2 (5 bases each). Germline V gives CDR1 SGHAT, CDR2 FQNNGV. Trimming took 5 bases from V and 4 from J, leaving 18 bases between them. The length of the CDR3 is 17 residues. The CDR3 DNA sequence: TGTGCCAGCAGCCCCGGGGCCAAAAGGGGAGGGGCCAACGTCCTGACTTTC. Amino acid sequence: CASSPGAKRGGANVLTF.

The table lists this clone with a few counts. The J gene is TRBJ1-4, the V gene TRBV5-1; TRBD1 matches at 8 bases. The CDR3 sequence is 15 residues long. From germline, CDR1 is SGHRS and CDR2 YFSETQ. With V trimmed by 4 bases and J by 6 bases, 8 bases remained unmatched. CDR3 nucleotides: TGCGCCAGCAGCGACTTCAGGGGGCGGGATGAAAAACTGTTTTTT. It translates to CASSDFRGRDEKLFF.

The CDR3 sequence is CASSYSSRANTEAFF. The CDR3 region has the DNA TGTGCCAGCAGTTACTCGAGCAGGGCGAACACTGAAGCTTTCTTT. The gene calls are TRBV6-6 and TRBJ1-1, with D tentatively TRBD1 (5 bases). This CDR3 region has 15 residues. Germline V lookup: CDR1 MNHNY, CDR2 SVGAGI (reference sequence). V was shortened by 0 bases and J by 1 base, with 9 bases between the two germline ends.

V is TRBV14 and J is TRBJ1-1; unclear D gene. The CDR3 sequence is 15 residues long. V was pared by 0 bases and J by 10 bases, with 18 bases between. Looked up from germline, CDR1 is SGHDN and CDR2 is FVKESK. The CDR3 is CASSQDPGVWERAFF. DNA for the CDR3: TGTGCCAGCAGCCAAGACCCCGGGGTATGGGAAAGAGCTTTCTTT.

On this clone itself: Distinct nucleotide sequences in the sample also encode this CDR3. CDR3 residues: CASSLAAGSFYEQYF. The DNA of the CDR3 is TGCGCCAGCAGCTTGGCGGCCGGATCGTTCTACGAGCAGTACTTC. The rearrangement uses TRBV5-1 and TRBJ2-7; no definite D call. Germline V gives CDR1 SGHRS, CDR2 YFSETQ. CDR3 length: 15 amino acids. Trimming cost V 0 bases and J 3 bases, with 13 bases left between them.

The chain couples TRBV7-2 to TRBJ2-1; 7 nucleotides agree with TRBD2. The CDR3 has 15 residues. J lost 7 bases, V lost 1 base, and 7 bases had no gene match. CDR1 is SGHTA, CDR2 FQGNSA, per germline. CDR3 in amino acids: CASSLEGREWNEQFF. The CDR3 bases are TGTGCCAGCAGCTTAGAAGGGAGGGAGTGGAATGAGCAGTTCTTC.

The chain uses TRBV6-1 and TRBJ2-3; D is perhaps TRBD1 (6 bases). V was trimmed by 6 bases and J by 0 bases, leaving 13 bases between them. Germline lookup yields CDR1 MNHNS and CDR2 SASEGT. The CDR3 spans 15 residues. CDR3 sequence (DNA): TGTGCCAGCAGCAACAGGGCTCCTAGCACAGATACGCAGTATTTT. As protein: CASSNRAPSTDTQYF.